There are many counts of the clone carrying this T cell receptor (beta chain). As yet, its antigen is unknown. Using a J-beta primer mix together with a sample-barcoded 5' primer, a second PCR was run for roughly 6 to 12 cycles. Through a template-switch adaptor with 12 random nucleotides, each cDNA molecule received a tag. TCRdb reprocessed the 5' RACE reads via MiXCR and lists one record per CDR3 protein. The sample yields more than 900,000 distinct CDR3 sequences, less than 25% seen once. The sample is drawn from a study of blood T cells in healthy people across ages. Notes on the study in general: PBMCs went unsorted, and a conclusive naive versus antigen-experienced comparison was therefore prevented.

CDR1 and CDR2 (germline): MNHEY, SMNVEV (reference sequence). Trimming removed 8 bases from V and 3 bases from J, with 13 bases in between. The CDR3 loop spans 14 amino acids. This sample also appeared in a second study, on T cells of mothers and their children.

This sequence originates from a girl under 10 years old in good health. Sequenced: blood. The V and J genes are TRBV27 and TRBJ1-4; possible D gene TRBD1, 6 bases. The CDR3 spells CASGQGFANEKLFF. As DNA, the CDR3 is TGTGCCAGCGGCCAGGGGTTCGCTAATGAAAAACTGTTTTTT. Looking up the rest from reference TRBV27 and TRBJ1-4 gives the full variable domain: EAQVTQNPRYLITVTGKKLTVTCSQNMNHEYMSWYRQDPGLGLRQIYYSMNVEVTDKGDVPEGYKVSRKEKRNFPLILESPSPNQTSLYFCASGQGFANEKLFFGSGTQLSVL.